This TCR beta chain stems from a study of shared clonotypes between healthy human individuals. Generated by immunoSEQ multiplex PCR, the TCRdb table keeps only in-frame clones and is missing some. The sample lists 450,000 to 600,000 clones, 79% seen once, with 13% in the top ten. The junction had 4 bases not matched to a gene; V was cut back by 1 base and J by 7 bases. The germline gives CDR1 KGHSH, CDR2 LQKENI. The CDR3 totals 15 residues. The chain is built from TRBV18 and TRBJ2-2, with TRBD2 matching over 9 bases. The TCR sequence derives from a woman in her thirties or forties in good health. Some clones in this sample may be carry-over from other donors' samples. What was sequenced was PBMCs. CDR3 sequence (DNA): TGTGCCAGCTCACCACTAGCGGGAGAGGTCGGGGAGCTGTTTTTT. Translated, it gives CASSPLAGEVGELFF.